This T cell receptor beta chain was documented in a study of blood T cells in healthy people across ages. The CDR3 covers 15 residues. V lost 0 bases and J 4 bases, leaving 10 bases between the germline ends. Germline lookup yields CDR1 LGHDT and CDR2 YNNKEL (reference sequence). The individuals who served as donors were healthy Caucasians living in Russia, aged about 6 to 90. A sample-barcoded 5' primer and a J-beta primer mix were used in a second PCR of roughly 7 to 11 cycles. MiXCR, applied by TCRdb to the 5' RACE reads, yields one record per CDR3 protein. The sample includes approximately 1.5 million distinct CDR3 sequences, about 42% of them seen just once. This clonotype has just a few counts.

This TCR was recovered from a woman between 18 and 29 years old in good health. The sample consisted of blood. The chain combines TRBV3-1 with TRBJ2-1; D call uncertain. The CDR3 spells CASSQDVTGYNEQFF. The CDR3 DNA is TGTGCCAGCAGCCAAGATGTCACGGGTTACAATGAGCAGTTCTTC.